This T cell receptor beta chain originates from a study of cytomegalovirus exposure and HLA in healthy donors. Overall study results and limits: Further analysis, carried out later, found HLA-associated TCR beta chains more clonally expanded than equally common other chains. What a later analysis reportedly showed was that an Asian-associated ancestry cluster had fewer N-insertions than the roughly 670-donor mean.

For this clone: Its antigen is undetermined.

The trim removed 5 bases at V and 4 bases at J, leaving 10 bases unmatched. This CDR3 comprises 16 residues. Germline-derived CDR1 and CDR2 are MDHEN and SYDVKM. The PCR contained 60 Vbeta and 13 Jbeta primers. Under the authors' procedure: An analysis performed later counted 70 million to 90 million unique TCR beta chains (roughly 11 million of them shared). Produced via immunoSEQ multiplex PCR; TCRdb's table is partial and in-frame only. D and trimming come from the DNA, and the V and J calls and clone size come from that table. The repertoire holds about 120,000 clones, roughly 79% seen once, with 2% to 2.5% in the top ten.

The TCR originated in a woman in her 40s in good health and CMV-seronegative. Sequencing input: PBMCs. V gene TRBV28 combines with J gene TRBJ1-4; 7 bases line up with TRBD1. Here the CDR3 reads CASSGNRGTGNEKLFF. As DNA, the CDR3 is TGTGCCAGCAGTGGGAACAGGGGTACGGGTAATGAAAAACTGTTTTTT.